The 4 T cell receptor beta chains presented below share a single source sample, sequenced in a study of spatial heterogeneity in lung cancer. TCRdb redid the calling of the 5' RACE reads with MiXCR, one entry per CDR3 protein. The repertoire has some 110,000 distinct CDR3 sequences, approximately 12% of them found once; the top ten carry roughly 17%. The time point: blood at routine non-recurrence follow-up after resection. Whole RNA came from tumor, nontumor lung or frozen PBMC and was sequenced without being sorted. The sample in question was PBMCs, obtained at follow-up. The receptors come from a male donor with early-stage non-small cell lung cancer.

This clonotype has a handful of counts. V usage is TRBV7-2 and J usage is TRBJ1-5; D is undetermined. This CDR3 spans 16 amino acids. Germline V gene data show CDR1 as SGHTA and CDR2 as FQGNSA. V lost 3 bases to trimming and J lost 1 base, with 13 bases between them. CDR3 residues: CASSFRPQASNQPQHF. The CDR3 DNA sequence: TGTGCCAGCAGCTTCCGACCGCAAGCAAGCAATCAGCCCCAGCATTTT.

The J gene is TRBJ2-7, the V gene TRBV11-2; 9 bases are a match to TRBD1. Germline CDR1 reads SGHAT; CDR2 reads FQNNGV. The V and J ends lost 10 bases and 2 bases, in that order; junction bases with no gene match: 12. The CDR3 has 15 amino acids. The DNA of the CDR3 is TGTGCCACCGCCGGCTACCGGGACAGGGCCTACGAGCAGTACTTC. The encoded protein is CATAGYRDRAYEQYF.

The J gene is TRBJ2-1, the V gene TRBV5-1; 12 bases align to TRBD2. Trimming cost V 1 base and J 6 bases; bases outside gene matches: 5. The germline CDR1 and CDR2 sequences are SGHRS and YFSETQ. The CDR3 is 16 amino acids. This chain's CDR3 is CASSLRTSGGSNEQFF. The CDR3, as DNA: TGCGCCAGCAGCTTGCGTACTAGCGGGGGGAGCAATGAGCAGTTCTTC.

This clonotype was seen only a few times. This chain links TRBV28 with TRBJ2-2; D is unresolved. V lost 6 bases and J 4 bases, leaving 9 bases between the germline ends. Germline values: CDR1 MDHEN, CDR2 SYDVKM. This CDR3 is built from 13 residues. The CDR3 DNA sequence: TGTGCCAGCAGGCTAATAACCACCGGGGAGCTGTTTTTT. Translated, it gives CASRLITTGELFF. The full variable domain, completed using reference TRBV28 and TRBJ2-2, is DVKVTQSSRYLVKRTGEKVFLECVQDMDHENMFWYRQDPGLGLRLIYFSYDVKMKEKGDIPEGYSVSREKKERFSLILESASTNQTSMYLCASRLITTGELFFGEGSRLTVL.